A single sample is the source of the 10 T cell receptor beta chains below, sequenced in a study of beta chain features in type 1 diabetes. The whole isolated RNA underwent reverse transcription, so sequencing captured expressed TCRB transcripts. TCRdb keeps only in-frame clones here, not all; method: immunoSEQ multiplex PCR. The sample comprises approximately 380,000 clones, around 16% of which are singletons, and under 0.02% rests with the top ten. Material for sequencing was naive CD4+ T cells from blood. The receptors originated from a woman aged 18-29 years in good health.

The V and J genes are TRBV25-1 and TRBJ2-1; TRBD2 matches 8 bases. The V gene end was trimmed by 10 bases and the J gene end by 9 bases; junction bases not matched to a gene: 14. The length of the CDR3 is 14 residues. Per germline, CDR1 MGHDK and CDR2 SYGVNS. CDR3 sequence (DNA): TGTGCCATCTCCCGGGATAGCGGGACTCCTGAGCAGTTCTTC. Translating gives CAISRDSGTPEQFF.

This clone showed up just a few times. The chain is built from TRBV30 and TRBJ1-5; D not certain. This CDR3 has 11 residues. Germline V gene data show CDR1 as GTSNPN and CDR2 as SVGIG (reference sequence). Between the trimmed V and J ends, which lost 0 bases and 9 bases, there was a span of 6 bases. The CDR3 here is CAWSVLGPQHF. CDR3 sequence (DNA): TGTGCCTGGAGTGTTCTCGGGCCCCAGCATTTT.

About this clone itself: One end of the junction varies from germline; a read error may be responsible. CDR3 nucleotide sequence: TGTGCCAGCAGCACCACGGACACAGTAGACTTC. This translates into CASSTTDTVDF. This chain joins TRBV13 and TRBJ2-5, with D possibly being TRBD1 (5 bases). The germline V gene encodes CDR1 PRHDT and CDR2 FYEKMQ (reference sequence). This CDR3 is built from 11 residues.

This sequence joins TRBV28 and TRBJ2-4; D perhaps matches TRBD1 (5 bases). The CDR3 has 15 residues. Germline CDR1 reads MDHEN; CDR2 reads SYDVKM. V dropped 6 bases and J dropped 0 bases, with 12 bases sitting between them. The CDR3, as DNA: TGTGCCAGCAGCACAGGACGGCCAGCCAAAAACATTCAGTACTTC. Translating gives CASSTGRPAKNIQYF.

This clone has a handful of counts. DNA of the CDR3: TGTGCCAGCAGCGAACTGAGCATCTCCTACAATGAGCAGTTCTTC. Translating gives CASSELSISYNEQFF. The chain recombines TRBV7-9 with TRBJ2-1; D not resolved. V was shortened by 5 bases and J by 0 bases, with 11 bases between the two germline ends. The CDR3 covers 15 residues. Germline CDR1 is SEHNR and CDR2 is FQNEAQ (reference sequence).

This clone was seen more than once but under ten times. Here the CDR3 reads CASSLGNRGNEQYF. The CDR3, as DNA: TGTGCCAGCAGCTTAGGTAACAGGGGGAACGAGCAGTACTTC. The genes are TRBV7-3 and TRBJ2-7; 8 bases line up with TRBD1. The V gene end was trimmed by 2 bases and the J gene end by 5 bases; junction bases not matched to a gene: 5. CDR1 and CDR2 (germline): SGHTA, FQGTGA. The CDR3 totals 14 residues.

The chain joins TRBV5-4 to TRBJ1-5; D gene uncertain. The CDR3 has 14 amino acids. V lost 5 bases to trimming and J lost 2 bases, with 11 bases between them. CDR1 SGHNT and CDR2 YYREEE come from the germline V gene (reference sequence). CDR3 loop: CASSPGAGNQPQHF. The CDR3 nucleotides are TGTGCCAGCAGTCCGGGAGCTGGCAATCAGCCCCAGCATTTT.

V is TRBV14 and J is TRBJ2-7, with a tentative D call TRBD1 (6 bases). Trimming cost V 2 bases and J 0 bases, with 11 bases left between them. Per the germline V gene, CDR1 is SGHDN and CDR2 is FVKESK. There are 15 residues in the CDR3. In DNA, the CDR3 is TGTGCCAGCAGCCAAACCCAGGGGAGCTCCTACGAGCAGTACTTC. This gives the protein CASSQTQGSSYEQYF.

This chain connects TRBV30 to TRBJ2-1; 13 nucleotides agree with TRBD2. Germline V gene sequence: CDR1 GTSNPN, CDR2 SVGIG (reference sequence). V lost 2 bases, J lost 10 bases, and 8 bases stayed unmatched. There are 15 residues in the CDR3. This CDR3 reads CAWSHGLAGVDEQFF. The CDR3 DNA reads as TGTGCCTGGAGTCATGGACTAGCGGGAGTCGACGAGCAGTTCTTC.

The V and J genes are TRBV7-9 and TRBJ2-7; the D gene is possibly TRBD1 (5 bases). Deletions cut 0 bases from V and 6 bases from J, with 12 bases between. Germline CDR1 reads SEHNR; CDR2 reads FQNEAQ (reference sequence). This CDR3 region has 14 residues. The CDR3 spells CASSLAPTQGEQYF. CDR3 sequence (DNA): TGTGCCAGCAGCTTAGCCCCGACTCAGGGCGAGCAGTACTTC. Full variable domain (missing parts from reference TRBV7-9 and TRBJ2-7): DTGVSQNPRHKITKRGQNVTFRCDPISEHNRLYWYRQTLGQGPEFLTYFQNEAQLEKSRLLSDRFSAERPKGSFSTLEIQRTEQGDSAMYLCASSLAPTQGEQYFGPGTRLTVT.